The clone carrying this T cell receptor (beta chain) was recorded only once. Other DNA variants within this sample encode the same CDR3. TCRdb's copy holds only in-frame clones and misses some; the assay was immunoSEQ multiplex PCR. The sample consists of almost 750,000 clones, roughly two thirds of them appearing once. This sample is part of a study of shared clonotypes between healthy human individuals. For the study at large: Per donor, three plates held CD4 naive cells, three held CD4 memory, two held CD8 naive and one held CD8 memory.

Germline loops: CDR1 MDHEN, CDR2 SYDVKM. The germline V and J ends were trimmed by 3 bases and 2 bases, with 7 bases remaining between them. This CDR3 comprises 13 residues. The genes are TRBV28 and TRBJ2-5; D is possibly TRBD1 or TRBD2 (5 bases each). The sequence was collected from a woman in her 30s in good health. Sequencing was performed on memory CD4+ T cells sorted from blood. Documented subset: CD45RA-negative fraction. The CDR3 nucleotides read TGTGCCAGCAGTTTCGGGGCTCAAGAGACCCAGTACTTC. Its protein product is CASSFGAQETQYF.